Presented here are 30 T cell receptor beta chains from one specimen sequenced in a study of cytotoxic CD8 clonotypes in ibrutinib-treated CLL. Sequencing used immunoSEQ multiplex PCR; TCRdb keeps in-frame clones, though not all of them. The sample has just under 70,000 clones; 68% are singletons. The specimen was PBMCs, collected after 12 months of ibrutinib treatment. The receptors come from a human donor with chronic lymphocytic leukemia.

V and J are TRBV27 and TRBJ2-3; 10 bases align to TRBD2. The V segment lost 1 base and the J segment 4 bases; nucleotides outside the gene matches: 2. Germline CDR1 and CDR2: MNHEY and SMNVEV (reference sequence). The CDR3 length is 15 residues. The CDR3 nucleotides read TGTGCCAGCAGTTTATTAGCGGGGGGCGCAGATACGCAGTATTTT. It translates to CASSLLAGGADTQYF.

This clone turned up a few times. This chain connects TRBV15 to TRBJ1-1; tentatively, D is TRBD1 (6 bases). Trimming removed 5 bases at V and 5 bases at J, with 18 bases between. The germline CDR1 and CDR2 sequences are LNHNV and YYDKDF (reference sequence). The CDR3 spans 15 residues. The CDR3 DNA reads TGTGCCACCAGCCGAACCTCAGGGCAGGGGACTGAAGCTTTCTTT. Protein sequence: CATSRTSGQGTEAFF. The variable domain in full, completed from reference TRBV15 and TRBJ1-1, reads DAMVIQNPRYQVTQFGKPVTLSCSQTLNHNVMYWYQQKSSQAPKLLFHYYDKDFNNEADTPDNFQSRRPNTSFCFLDIRSPGLGDTAMYLCATSRTSGQGTEAFFGQGTRLTVV.

The CDR3 region is CASSEGQGRGAFF. The CDR3 DNA sequence: TGTGCCAGCAGTGAGGGACAGGGCCGTGGGGCTTTCTTT. The chain combines TRBV6-1 with TRBJ1-1; 9 bases agree with TRBD1. Germline CDR1 MNHNS, CDR2 SASEGT. The CDR3 has 13 residues. Trimming cost V 3 bases and J 11 bases; bases outside gene matches: 7.

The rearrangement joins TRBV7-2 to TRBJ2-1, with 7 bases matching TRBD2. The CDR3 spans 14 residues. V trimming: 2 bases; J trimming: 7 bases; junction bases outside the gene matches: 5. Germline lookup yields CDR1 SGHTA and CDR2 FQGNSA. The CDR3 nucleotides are TGTGCCAGCAGCTTAATTGGGGGAGGGAATGAGCAGTTCTTC. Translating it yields CASSLIGGGNEQFF.

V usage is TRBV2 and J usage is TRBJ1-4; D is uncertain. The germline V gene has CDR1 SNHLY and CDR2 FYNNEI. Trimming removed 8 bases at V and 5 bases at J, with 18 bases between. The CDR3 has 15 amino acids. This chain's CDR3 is CASRLGYVANEKLFF. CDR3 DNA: TGTGCCAGCCGACTAGGGTACGTCGCAAATGAAAAACTGTTTTTT.

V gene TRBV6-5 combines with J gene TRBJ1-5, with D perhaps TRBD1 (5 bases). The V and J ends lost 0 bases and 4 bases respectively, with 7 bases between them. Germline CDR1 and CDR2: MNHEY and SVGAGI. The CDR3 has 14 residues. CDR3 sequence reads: CASSYSGGNQPQHF. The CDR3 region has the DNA TGTGCCAGCAGTTACTCGGGGGGAAATCAGCCCCAGCATTTT.

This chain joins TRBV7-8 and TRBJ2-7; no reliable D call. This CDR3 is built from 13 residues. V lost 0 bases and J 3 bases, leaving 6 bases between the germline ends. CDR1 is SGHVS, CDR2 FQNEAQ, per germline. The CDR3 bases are TGTGCCAGCAGCTTAGCAGGGCGCTACGAGCAGTACTTC. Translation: CASSLAGRYEQYF. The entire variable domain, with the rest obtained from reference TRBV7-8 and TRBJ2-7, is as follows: GAGVSQSPRYKVAKRGQDVALRCDPISGHVSLFWYQQALGQGPEFLTYFQNEAQLDKSGLPSDRFFAERPEGSVSTLKIQRTQQEDSAVYLCASSLAGRYEQYFGPGTRLTVT.

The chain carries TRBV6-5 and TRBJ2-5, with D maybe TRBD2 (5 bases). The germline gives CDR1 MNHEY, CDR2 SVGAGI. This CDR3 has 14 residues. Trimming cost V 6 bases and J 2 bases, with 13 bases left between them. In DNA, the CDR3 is TGTGCCAGCAGCCGGTCGGGGAAACAAGAGACCCAGTACTTC. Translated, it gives CASSRSGKQETQYF.

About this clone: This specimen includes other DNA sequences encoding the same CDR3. The CDR3 loop reads CASSYDGAYNSPLHF. The CDR3 region has the DNA TGTGCCAGCAGTTACGACGGAGCGTATAATTCACCCCTCCACTTT. This chain joins TRBV6-5 and TRBJ1-6; D not certain. V shed 2 bases and J shed 4 bases, with 9 bases lying between them. The CDR3 sequence is 15 residues long. Germline CDR1 and CDR2: MNHEY and SVGAGI.

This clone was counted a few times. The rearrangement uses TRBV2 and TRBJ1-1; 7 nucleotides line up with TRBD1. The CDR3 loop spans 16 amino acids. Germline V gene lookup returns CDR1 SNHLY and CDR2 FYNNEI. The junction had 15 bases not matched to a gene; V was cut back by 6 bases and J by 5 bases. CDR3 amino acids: CASRMGGGRPRTEAFF. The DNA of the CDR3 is TGTGCCAGCAGGATGGGAGGGGGCAGACCTAGGACTGAAGCTTTCTTT.

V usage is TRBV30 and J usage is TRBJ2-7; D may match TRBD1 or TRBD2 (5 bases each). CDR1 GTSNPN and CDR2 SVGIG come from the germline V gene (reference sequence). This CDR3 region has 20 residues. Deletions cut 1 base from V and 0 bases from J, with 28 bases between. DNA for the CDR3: TGTGCCTGGAGTGCTACCTTCGGGGCGTACAACAGGAGCGTCTCCTACGAGCAGTACTTC. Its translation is CAWSATFGAYNRSVSYEQYF.

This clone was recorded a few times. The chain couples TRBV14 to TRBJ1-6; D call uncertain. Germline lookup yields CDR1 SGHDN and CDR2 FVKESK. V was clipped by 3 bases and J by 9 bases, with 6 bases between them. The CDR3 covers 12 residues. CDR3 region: CASSHPRSPLHF. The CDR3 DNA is TGTGCCAGCAGCCATCCACGTTCACCCCTCCACTTT.

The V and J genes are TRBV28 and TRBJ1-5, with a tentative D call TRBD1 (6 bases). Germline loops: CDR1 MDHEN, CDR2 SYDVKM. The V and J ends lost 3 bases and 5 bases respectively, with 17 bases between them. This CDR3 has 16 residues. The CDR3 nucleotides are TGTGCCAGCAGTTTTGTTGGCAGGGGTCAGGATCAGCCCCAGCATTTT. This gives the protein CASSFVGRGQDQPQHF.

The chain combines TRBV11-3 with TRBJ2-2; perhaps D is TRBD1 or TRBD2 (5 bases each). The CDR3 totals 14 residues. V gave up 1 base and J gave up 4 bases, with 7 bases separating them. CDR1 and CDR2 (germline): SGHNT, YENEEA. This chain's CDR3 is CASSLGGVTGELFF. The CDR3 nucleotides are TGTGCCAGCAGCTTAGGAGGGGTCACCGGGGAGCTGTTTTTT.

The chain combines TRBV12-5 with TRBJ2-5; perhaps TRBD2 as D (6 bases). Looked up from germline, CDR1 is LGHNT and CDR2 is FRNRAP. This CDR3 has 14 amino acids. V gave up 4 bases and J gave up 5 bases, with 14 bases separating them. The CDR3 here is CASGSGTAEETQYF. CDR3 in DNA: TGTGCTAGTGGTTCCGGGACTGCAGAGGAGACCCAGTACTTC.

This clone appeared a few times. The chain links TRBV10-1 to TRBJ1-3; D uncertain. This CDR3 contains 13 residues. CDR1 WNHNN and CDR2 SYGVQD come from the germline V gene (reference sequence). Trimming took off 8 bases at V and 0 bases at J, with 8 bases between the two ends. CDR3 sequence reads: CASSRSSGNTIYF. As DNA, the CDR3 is TGCGCCAGCTCGCGGAGCTCTGGAAACACCATATATTTT.

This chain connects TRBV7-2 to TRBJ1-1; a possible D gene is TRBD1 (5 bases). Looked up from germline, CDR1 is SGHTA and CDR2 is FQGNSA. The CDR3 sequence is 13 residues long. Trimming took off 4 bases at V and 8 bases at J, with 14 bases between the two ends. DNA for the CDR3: TGTGCCAGCAGCTGGGGCCCTATATTGGAAGCTTTCTTT. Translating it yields CASSWGPILEAFF.

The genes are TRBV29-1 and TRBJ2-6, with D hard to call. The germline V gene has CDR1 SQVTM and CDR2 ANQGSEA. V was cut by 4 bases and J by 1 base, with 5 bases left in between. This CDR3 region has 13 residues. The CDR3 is CSVGWSGANVLTF. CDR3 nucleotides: TGCAGCGTTGGATGGTCTGGGGCCAACGTCCTGACTTTC. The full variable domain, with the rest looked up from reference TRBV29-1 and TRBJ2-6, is SAVISQKPSRDICQRGTSLTIQCQVDSQVTMMFWYRQQPGQSLTLIATANQGSEATYESGFVIDKFPISRPNLTFSTLTVSNMSPEDSSIYLCSVGWSGANVLTFGAGSRLTVL.

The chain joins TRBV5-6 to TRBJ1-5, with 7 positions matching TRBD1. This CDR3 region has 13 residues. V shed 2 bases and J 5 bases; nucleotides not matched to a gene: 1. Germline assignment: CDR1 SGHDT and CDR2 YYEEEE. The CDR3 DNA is TGTGCCAGCAGCTTCGACAGGGATCAGCCCCAGCATTTT. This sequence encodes CASSFDRDQPQHF.

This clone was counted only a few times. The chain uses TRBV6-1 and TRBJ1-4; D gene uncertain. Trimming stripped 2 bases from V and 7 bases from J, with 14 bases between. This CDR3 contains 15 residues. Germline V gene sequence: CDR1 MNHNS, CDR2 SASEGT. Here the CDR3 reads CASSEWRGLGEKLFF. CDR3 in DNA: TGTGCCAGCAGTGAATGGCGGGGTCTAGGTGAAAAACTGTTTTTT.

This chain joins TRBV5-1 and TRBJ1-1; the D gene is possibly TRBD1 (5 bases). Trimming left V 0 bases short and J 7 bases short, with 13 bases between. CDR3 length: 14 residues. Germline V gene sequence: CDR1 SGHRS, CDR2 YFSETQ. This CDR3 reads CASSLEGQGLEAFF. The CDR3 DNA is TGCGCCAGCAGCTTGGAGGGGCAGGGACTTGAAGCTTTCTTT. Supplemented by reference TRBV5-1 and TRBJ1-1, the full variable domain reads KAGVTQTPRYLIKTRGQQVTLSCSPISGHRSVSWYQQTPGQGLQFLFEYFSETQRNKGNFPGRFSGRQFSNSRSEMNVSTLELGDSALYLCASSLEGQGLEAFFGQGTRLTVV.

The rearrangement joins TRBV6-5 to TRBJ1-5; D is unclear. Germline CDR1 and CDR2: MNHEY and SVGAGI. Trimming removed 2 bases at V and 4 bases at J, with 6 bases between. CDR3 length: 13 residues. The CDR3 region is CASSYEENQPQHF. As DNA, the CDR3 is TGTGCCAGCAGTTACGAGGAAAATCAGCCCCAGCATTTT.

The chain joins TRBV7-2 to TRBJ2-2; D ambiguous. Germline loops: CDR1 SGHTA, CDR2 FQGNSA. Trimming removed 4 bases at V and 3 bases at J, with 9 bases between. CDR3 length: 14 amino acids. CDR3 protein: CASSSHTYTGELFF. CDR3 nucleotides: TGTGCCAGCAGCTCCCACACCTACACCGGGGAGCTGTTTTTT.

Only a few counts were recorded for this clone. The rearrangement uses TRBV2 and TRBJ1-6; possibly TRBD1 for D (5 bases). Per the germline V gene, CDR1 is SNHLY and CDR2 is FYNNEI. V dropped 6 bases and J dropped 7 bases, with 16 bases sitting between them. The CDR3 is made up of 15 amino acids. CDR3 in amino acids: CASRIIPGPNSPLHF. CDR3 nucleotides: TGTGCCAGCAGAATAATACCGGGACCCAATTCACCCCTCCACTTT.

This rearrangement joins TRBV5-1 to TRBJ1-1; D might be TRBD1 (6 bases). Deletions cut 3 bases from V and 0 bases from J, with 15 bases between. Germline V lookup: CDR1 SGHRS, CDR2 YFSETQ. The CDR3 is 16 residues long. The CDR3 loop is CASSSLRDTLNTEAFF. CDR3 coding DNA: TGCGCCAGCAGCTCCCTACGGGACACACTGAACACTGAAGCTTTCTTT. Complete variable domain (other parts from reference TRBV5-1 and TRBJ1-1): KAGVTQTPRYLIKTRGQQVTLSCSPISGHRSVSWYQQTPGQGLQFLFEYFSETQRNKGNFPGRFSGRQFSNSRSEMNVSTLELGDSALYLCASSSLRDTLNTEAFFGQGTRLTVV.

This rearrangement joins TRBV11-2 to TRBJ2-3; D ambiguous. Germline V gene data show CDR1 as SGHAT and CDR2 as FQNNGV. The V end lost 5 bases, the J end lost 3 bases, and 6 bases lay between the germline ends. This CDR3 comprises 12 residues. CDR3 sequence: CASSRTTDTQYF. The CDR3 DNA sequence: TGTGCCAGCAGCCGAACTACAGATACGCAGTATTTT. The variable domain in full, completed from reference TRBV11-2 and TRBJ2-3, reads EAGVAQSPRYKIIEKRQSVAFWCNPISGHATLYWYQQILGQGPKLLIQFQNNGVVDDSQLPKDRFSAERLKGVDSTLKIQPAKLEDSAVYLCASSRTTDTQYFGPGTRLTVL.

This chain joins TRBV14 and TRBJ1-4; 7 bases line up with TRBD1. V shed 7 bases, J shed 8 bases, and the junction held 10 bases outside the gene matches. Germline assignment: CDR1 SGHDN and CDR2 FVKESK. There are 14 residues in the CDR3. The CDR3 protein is CASNRGGAGEKLFF. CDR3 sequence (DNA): TGTGCCAGCAACCGAGGGGGCGCGGGAGAAAAACTGTTTTTT. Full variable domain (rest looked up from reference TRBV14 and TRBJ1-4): EAGVTQFPSHSVIEKGQTVTLRCDPISGHDNLYWYRRVMGKEIKFLLHFVKESKQDESGMPNNRFLAERTGGTYSTLKVQPAELEDSGVYFCASNRGGAGEKLFFGSGTQLSVL.

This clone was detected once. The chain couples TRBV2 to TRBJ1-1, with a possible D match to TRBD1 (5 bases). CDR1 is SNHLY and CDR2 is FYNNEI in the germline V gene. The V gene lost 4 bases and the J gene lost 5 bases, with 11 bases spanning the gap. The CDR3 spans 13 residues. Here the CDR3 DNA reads TGTGCCAGCAGTGTGACAGTCGATACTGAAGCTTTCTTT. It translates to CASSVTVDTEAFF.

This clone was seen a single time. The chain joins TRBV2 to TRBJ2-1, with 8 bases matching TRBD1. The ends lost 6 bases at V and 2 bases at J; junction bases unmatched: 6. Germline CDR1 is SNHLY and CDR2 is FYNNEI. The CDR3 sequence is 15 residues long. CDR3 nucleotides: TGTGCCAGCAGCCAGGACAGGGTTACCTACAATGAGCAGTTCTTC. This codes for CASSQDRVTYNEQFF.

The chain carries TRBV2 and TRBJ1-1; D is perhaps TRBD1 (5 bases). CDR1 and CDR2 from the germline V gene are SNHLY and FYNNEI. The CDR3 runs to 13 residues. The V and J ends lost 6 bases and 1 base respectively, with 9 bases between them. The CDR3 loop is CASRTTGNTEAFF. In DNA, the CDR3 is TGTGCCAGCAGAACAACAGGGAACACTGAAGCTTTCTTT. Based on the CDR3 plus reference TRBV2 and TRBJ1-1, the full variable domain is EPEVTQTPSHQVTQMGQEVILRCVPISNHLYFYWYRQILGQKVEFLVSFYNNEISEKSEIFDDQFSVERPDGSNFTLKIRSTKLEDSAMYFCASRTTGNTEAFFGQGTRLTVV.